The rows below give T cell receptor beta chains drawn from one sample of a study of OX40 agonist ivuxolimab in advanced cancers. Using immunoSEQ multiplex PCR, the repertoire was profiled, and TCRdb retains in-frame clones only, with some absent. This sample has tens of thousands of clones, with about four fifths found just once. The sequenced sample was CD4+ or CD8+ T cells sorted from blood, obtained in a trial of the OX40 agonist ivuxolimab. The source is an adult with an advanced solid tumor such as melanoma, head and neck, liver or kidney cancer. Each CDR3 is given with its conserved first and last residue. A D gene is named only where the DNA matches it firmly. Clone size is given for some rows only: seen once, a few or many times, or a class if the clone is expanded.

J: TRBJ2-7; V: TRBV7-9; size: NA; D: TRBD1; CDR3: CASSRTGTDSYEQYF; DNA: TGTGCCAGCAGCCGAACGGGGACAGACTCCTACGAGCAGTACTTC
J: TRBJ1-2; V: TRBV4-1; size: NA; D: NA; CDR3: CASSQDKALRYTF; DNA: TGCGCCAGCAGCCAAGATAAGGCCCTACGTTACACCTTC
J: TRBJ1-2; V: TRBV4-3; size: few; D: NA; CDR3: CASSQEGGPSWGYTF; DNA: TGCGCCAGCAGCCAAGAAGGGGGGCCCTCGTGGGGCTACACCTTC
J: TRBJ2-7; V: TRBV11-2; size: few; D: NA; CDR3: CASSLEEGGTYEQYF; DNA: TGTGCCAGCAGCTTAGAGGAGGGGGGGACCTACGAGCAGTACTTC
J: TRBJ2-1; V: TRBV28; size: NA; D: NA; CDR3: CASSLMAREFF; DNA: TGTGCCAGCAGTTTAATGGCTAGGGAATTCTTC
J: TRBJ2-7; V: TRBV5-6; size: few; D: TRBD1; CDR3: CASSGGQGKPYYEQYF; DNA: TGTGCCAGCAGCGGCGGACAGGGGAAACCCTACTACGAGCAGTACTTC
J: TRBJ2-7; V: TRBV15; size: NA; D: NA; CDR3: CATSRDRDGPEQYF; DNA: TGTGCCACCAGCAGAGATCGAGATGGACCCGAGCAGTACTTC
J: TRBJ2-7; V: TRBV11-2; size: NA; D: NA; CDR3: CASRIGGYEQYF; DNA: TGTGCCAGCAGGATTGGGGGCTACGAGCAGTACTTC
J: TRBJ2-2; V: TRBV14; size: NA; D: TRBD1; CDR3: CASSHWTGVPGELFF; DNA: TGTGCCAGCAGCCATTGGACAGGGGTACCCGGGGAGCTGTTTTTT
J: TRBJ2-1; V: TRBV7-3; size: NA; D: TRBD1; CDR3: CASSSVPGQENGNEQFF; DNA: TGTGCCAGCAGCTCTGTACCGGGACAGGAGAATGGAAATGAGCAGTTCTTC
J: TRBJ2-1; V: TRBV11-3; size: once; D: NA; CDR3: CASSSDGSSYNEQFF; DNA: TGTGCCAGCAGCTCGGACGGGAGCTCCTACAATGAGCAGTTCTTC
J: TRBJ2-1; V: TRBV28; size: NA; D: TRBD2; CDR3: CASSPGTSIYEQFF; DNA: TGTGCCAGCAGTCCGGGGACTAGCATCTATGAGCAGTTCTTC
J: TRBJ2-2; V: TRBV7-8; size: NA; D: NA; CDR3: CASSARGSGNILTGELFF; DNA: TGTGCCAGCAGCGCCCGGGGTTCGGGGAATATATTAACCGGGGAGCTGTTTTTT
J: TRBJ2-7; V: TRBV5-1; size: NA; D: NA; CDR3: CASRDETYEQYF; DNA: TGCGCCAGCCGGGACGAGACCTACGAGCAGTACTTC
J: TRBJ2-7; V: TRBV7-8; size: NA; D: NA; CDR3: CASSLEEGHYYEQYF; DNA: TGTGCCAGCAGCTTAGAGGAGGGTCACTACTACGAGCAGTACTTC
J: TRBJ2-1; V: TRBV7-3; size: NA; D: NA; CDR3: CASSLGGGRDEQFF; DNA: TGTGCCAGCAGCTTAGGAGGGGGCAGGGATGAGCAGTTCTTC
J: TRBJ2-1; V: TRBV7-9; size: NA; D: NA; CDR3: CASSFWGLRSGQFF; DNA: TGTGCCAGCAGCTTTTGGGGGCTGCGGTCCGGGCAGTTCTTC
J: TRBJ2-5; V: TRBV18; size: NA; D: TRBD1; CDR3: CASSPADRKETQYF; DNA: TGTGCCAGCTCACCCGCGGACAGGAAAGAGACCCAGTACTTC
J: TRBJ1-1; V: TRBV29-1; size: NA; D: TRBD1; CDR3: CSVESRGWDTEAFF; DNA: TGCAGCGTTGAGTCCAGGGGGTGGGACACTGAAGCTTTCTTT
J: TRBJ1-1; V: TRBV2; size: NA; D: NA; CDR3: CASKGGKGNTEAFF; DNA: TGTGCCAGCAAGGGGGGCAAGGGGAACACTGAAGCTTTCTTT
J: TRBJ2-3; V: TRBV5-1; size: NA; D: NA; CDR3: CASSQGAPTDTQYF; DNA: TGCGCCAGCAGCCAAGGGGCCCCCACAGATACGCAGTATTTT
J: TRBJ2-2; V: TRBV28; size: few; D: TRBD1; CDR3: CASRHGRRGSTGELFF; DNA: TGTGCCAGCAGACATGGCCGCAGGGGGTCCACCGGGGAGCTGTTTTTT
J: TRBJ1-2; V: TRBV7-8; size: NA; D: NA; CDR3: CASTPGGRTNGYTF; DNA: TGTGCCAGCACCCCCGGGGGTCGGACTAATGGCTACACCTTC
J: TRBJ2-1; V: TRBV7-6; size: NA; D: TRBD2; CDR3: CASSFGTSETYNEQFF; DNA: TGTGCCAGCAGCTTCGGGACTAGCGAGACCTACAATGAGCAGTTCTTC
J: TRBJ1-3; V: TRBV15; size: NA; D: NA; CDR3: CATSRDMGGSGNTIYF; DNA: TGTGCCACCAGCAGAGATATGGGCGGCTCTGGAAACACCATATATTTT
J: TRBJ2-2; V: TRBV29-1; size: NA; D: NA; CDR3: CSVARGALTGELFF; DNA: TGCAGCGTTGCGAGGGGGGCCCTCACCGGGGAGCTGTTTTTT
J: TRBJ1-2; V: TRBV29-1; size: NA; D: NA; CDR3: CSAVVPGNYGYTF; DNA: TGCAGCGCCGTGGTACCGGGAAACTATGGCTACACCTTC